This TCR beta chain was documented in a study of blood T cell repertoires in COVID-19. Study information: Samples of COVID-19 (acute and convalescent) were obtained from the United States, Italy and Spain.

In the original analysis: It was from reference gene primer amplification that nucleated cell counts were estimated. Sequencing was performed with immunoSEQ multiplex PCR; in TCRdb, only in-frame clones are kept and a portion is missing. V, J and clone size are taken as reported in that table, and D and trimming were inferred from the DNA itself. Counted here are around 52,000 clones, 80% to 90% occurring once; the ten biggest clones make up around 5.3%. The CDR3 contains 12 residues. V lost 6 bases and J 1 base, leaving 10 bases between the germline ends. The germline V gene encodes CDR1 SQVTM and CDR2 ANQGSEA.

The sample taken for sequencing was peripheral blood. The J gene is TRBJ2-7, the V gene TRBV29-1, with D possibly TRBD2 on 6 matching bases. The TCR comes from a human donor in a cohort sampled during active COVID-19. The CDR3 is CSVLGGSYEQYF. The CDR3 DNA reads TGCAGCGTCCTTGGGGGGTCCTACGAGCAGTACTTC.